Shown below are 18 T cell receptor beta chains from a single sample sequenced in a study of blood T cells in healthy people across ages. It was with a sample-barcoded 5' primer and a J-beta primer mix that a second PCR of roughly 7 to 11 cycles was run. A single record per CDR3 protein comes from TCRdb applying MiXCR to the 5' RACE reads. The repertoire consists of about 1.4 million distinct CDR3 sequences, with 55% to 75% occurring once and the leading ten covering 6.7%. Sequences were obtained from blood. These receptor sequences come from a man aged 18 to 29 in good health.

The V gene is TRBV20-1, the J gene TRBJ2-5, with D tentatively TRBD1 (5 bases). The tail of the sequence fits TRBJ2-7 better, so the J call may be wrong. This CDR3 comprises 13 residues. Germline assignment: CDR1 DFQATT and CDR2 SNEGSKA (reference sequence). The DNA of the CDR3 is TGCAGTGCTGTGACAGAGCATTCCTACGAGCAGTACTTC. Translating gives CSAVTEHSYEQYF.

The chain employs TRBV20-1 and TRBJ2-7; 8 bases match TRBD2. CDR3 size: 13 residues. Trimming cost V 5 bases and J 2 bases; bases outside gene matches: 5. Germline CDR1 is DFQATT and CDR2 is SNEGSKA (reference sequence). The CDR3 coding sequence is TGCAGTGCTGGCGGACTAGCCCCCTACGAGCAGTACTTC. This gives the protein CSAGGLAPYEQYF.

The rearrangement links TRBV12-3 or TRBV12-4 to TRBJ1-4; TRBD1 aligns across 7 bases. Losses at the gene ends were 7 bases for V and 6 bases for J; bases not matched to a gene: 8. The CDR3 loop spans 14 amino acids. The CDR3 region is CASTQGVGDEKLFF. CDR3 bases: TGTGCCAGCACCCAGGGGGTGGGTGATGAAAAACTGTTTTTT.

A few counts support this clonotype. This chain uses TRBV7-8 with TRBJ2-7; D may match TRBD1 or TRBD2 (5 bases each). Germline V gene sequence: CDR1 SGHVS, CDR2 FQNEAQ. Trimming shortened V by 6 bases and J by 6 bases, and 9 bases separated the two germline ends. CDR3 length: 11 amino acids. CDR3 coding DNA: TGTGCCAGCAGGGGACCTCTCGAGCAGTACTTC. Amino acid sequence: CASRGPLEQYF.

The chain couples TRBV5-8 to TRBJ2-1; 9 positions agree with TRBD2. The V and J ends lost 1 base and 2 bases, in that order; junction bases with no gene match: 7. The CDR3 runs to 17 residues. The germline V gene has CDR1 SGHTS and CDR2 YDEGEE. CDR3 bases: TGTGCCAGCAGCTTGAAGGGCGGGAGGGTCCCCTACAATGAGCAGTTCTTC. The encoded protein is CASSLKGGRVPYNEQFF.

V gene TRBV6-5 combines with J gene TRBJ2-5; D possibly corresponds to TRBD1 (5 bases). Germline CDR1 is MNHEY and CDR2 is SVGAGI. The CDR3 spans 13 residues. Between the trimmed V and J ends, which lost 6 bases and 5 bases, there was a span of 13 bases. DNA for the CDR3: TGTGCCAGCAGCAATGCAGGGTGGGAGACCCAGTACTTC. This encodes CASSNAGWETQYF.

The chain carries TRBV20-1 and TRBJ1-6, with D possibly being TRBD1 (5 bases). The CDR3 length is 13 residues. The V end lost 3 bases, the J end lost 7 bases, and 10 bases lay between the germline ends. Germline-derived CDR1 and CDR2 are DFQATT and SNEGSKA (reference sequence). CDR3 residues: CSASGDPNSPLHF. The CDR3, as DNA: TGCAGTGCTAGTGGGGACCCCAATTCACCCCTCCACTTT.

J is TRBJ1-2 and V is TRBV15, with D perhaps TRBD1 (5 bases). CDR3 length: 13 amino acids. V lost 4 bases to trimming and J lost 2 bases, with 8 bases between them. Per the germline V gene, CDR1 is LNHNV and CDR2 is YYDKDF (reference sequence). This CDR3 reads CATSKGRNYGYTF. CDR3 in DNA: TGTGCCACCAGCAAGGGACGGAACTATGGCTACACCTTC. Full variable domain (missing parts from reference TRBV15 and TRBJ1-2): DAMVIQNPRYQVTQFGKPVTLSCSQTLNHNVMYWYQQKSSQAPKLLFHYYDKDFNNEADTPDNFQSRRPNTSFCFLDIRSPGLGDTAMYLCATSKGRNYGYTFGSGTRLTVV.

The chain combines TRBV12-3 or TRBV12-4 with TRBJ2-4; the D gene could be TRBD1 or TRBD2 (6 bases each). This CDR3 has 16 residues. The V end lost 1 base, the J end lost 0 bases, and 10 bases lay between the germline ends. The CDR3 DNA is TGTGCCAGCAGTTTAGTGGCGGGACAAGCCAAAAACATTCAGTACTTC. Translated, it gives CASSLVAGQAKNIQYF.

This chain links TRBV7-8 with TRBJ1-5; D unresolved. This CDR3 is built from 16 residues. Trimming stripped 5 bases from V and 1 base from J, with 15 bases between. Germline lookup yields CDR1 SGHVS and CDR2 FQNEAQ. Here the CDR3 reads CASSLWQRGSNQPQHF. The CDR3 DNA follows: TGTGCCAGCAGCCTGTGGCAGCGGGGAAGCAATCAGCCCCAGCATTTT.

As concerns this clonotype: This probably arose from a read error, given a far larger clone one base away. V and J are TRBV6-1 and TRBJ2-5; D ambiguous. Germline CDR1 MNHNS, CDR2 SASEGT. This CDR3 comprises 10 residues. V was pared by 5 bases and J by 5 bases, with 3 bases between. CDR3 loop: CASSWETQYF. The CDR3 DNA reads TGTGCCAGCAGTTGGGAGACCCAGTACTTC.

The chain carries TRBV6-5 and TRBJ1-2; D is perhaps TRBD1 (5 bases). Trimming removed 0 bases at V and 4 bases at J, with 9 bases between. The germline V gene encodes CDR1 MNHEY and CDR2 SVGAGI. The CDR3 is 14 amino acids. CDR3 region: CASSYSQASYGYTF. The CDR3 DNA is TGTGCCAGCAGTTACTCACAGGCCAGCTATGGCTACACCTTC.

On this clonotype: A junction end diverges from the germline sequence, so it may reflect a read error. The chain is built from TRBV4-1 and TRBJ2-5; 7 bases line up with TRBD2. CDR1 and CDR2 (germline): MGHRA, YSYEKL. This CDR3 region has 14 residues. The CDR3, as DNA: TGCGCCGGCAGCCCGGGGACTAAACAAGAGACCCAGTACTTC. Its translation: CAGSPGTKQETQYF.

As concerns this clonotype: The missing conserved phenylalanine or tryptophan at the end of this CDR3 makes a read error likely. The chain couples TRBV6-1 to TRBJ1-4, with D uncertain. CDR1 is MNHNS, CDR2 SASEGT, per germline. V lost 6 bases and J lost 7, with 18 bases in between. The CDR3 extends over 15 amino acids. As DNA, the CDR3 is TGTGCCAGCAGGGAGGGAAACGGGCGGAGTGAAAAACTGTTTCTT. Translation: CASREGNGRSEKLFL.

This clonotype appeared a few times. V is TRBV4-3 and J is TRBJ1-2; D gene uncertain. Trimming took 1 base from V and 8 from J, leaving 11 bases between them. This CDR3 contains 13 residues. Germline loops: CDR1 LGHNA, CDR2 YSLEER. In DNA form, the CDR3 reads TGCGCCAGCAGCCAAGCCGGGGTAGGGGGCTACACCTTC. Translated: CASSQAGVGGYTF.

This sequence joins TRBV6-6 and TRBJ2-4, with TRBD2 matching 8 bases. V lost 1 base, J lost 4 bases, and 3 bases stayed unmatched. The CDR3 covers 15 residues. CDR1 and CDR2 from the germline V gene are MNHNY and SVGAGI (reference sequence). As DNA, the CDR3 is TGTGCCAGCAGTTACTTGTTAGCGGGAAAAAACATTCAGTACTTC. Translation: CASSYLLAGKNIQYF.

This clonotype was picked up one time. The rearrangement joins TRBV20-1 to TRBJ1-2, with D maybe TRBD1 (5 bases). This CDR3 region has 11 residues. With 1 base removed from V and 10 bases from J, the gap between germline ends came to 10 bases. Germline V gives CDR1 DFQATT, CDR2 SNEGSKA (reference sequence). The CDR3: CSARVGTDYTF. CDR3 DNA sequence: TGCAGTGCTAGAGTTGGGACTGACTACACCTTC.

The J gene is TRBJ2-2, the V gene TRBV10-3; D is undetermined. The CDR3 consists of 12 residues. Germline V gene data show CDR1 as ENHRY and CDR2 as SYGVKD. Trimming cost V 8 bases and J 3 bases, with 7 bases left between them. In DNA, the CDR3 is TGTGCCATCCCTTCGGACACCGGGGAGCTGTTTTTT. It codes for CAIPSDTGELFF.